This T cell receptor beta chain was documented in a study of regulatory T cells in long-lasting Graves disease. Many counts were recorded for this clonotype. Its cognate antigen is unknown. The study's findings and limits: Newly diagnosed Graves' patients exceeded persistent ones in TCR diversity. Sampling was limited to peripheral blood rather than thyroid tissue. It is possible that accuracy was reduced by the small size of the sample.

Relying on iRepertoire HTBI primers and Arm-PCR of CDR3 regions, the team built TCR beta libraries. TCRdb used MiXCR to reprocess the multiplex PCR reads, holding one entry per CDR3 protein. This sample has 300,000 to 400,000 distinct CDR3 sequences; around 16% occur once, and the top ten carry about 20%. The time point denotes: newly diagnosed GD, antithyroid drugs for less than 3 months. From PBMCs, RNA was extracted and then used to make the TCR library. Graves' disease diagnosis used American Thyroid Association guidelines. Trimming removed 8 bases from V and 5 bases from J, with 17 bases in between. The germline CDR1 and CDR2 sequences are SEHNR and FQNEAQ (reference sequence). The length of the CDR3 is 14 residues.

This TCR came from a female donor with Graves disease. Sequences were derived from peripheral blood mononuclear cells (PBMCs), sampled at new diagnosis, from a patient treated with antithyroid drugs. The V call is TRBV7-9, the J call TRBJ2-3, with D possibly TRBD2 on 7 matching bases. CDR3 in amino acids: CASGDGGPGDTQYF. DNA of the CDR3: TGTGCCAGCGGGGACGGGGGGCCCGGAGATACGCAGTATTTT.